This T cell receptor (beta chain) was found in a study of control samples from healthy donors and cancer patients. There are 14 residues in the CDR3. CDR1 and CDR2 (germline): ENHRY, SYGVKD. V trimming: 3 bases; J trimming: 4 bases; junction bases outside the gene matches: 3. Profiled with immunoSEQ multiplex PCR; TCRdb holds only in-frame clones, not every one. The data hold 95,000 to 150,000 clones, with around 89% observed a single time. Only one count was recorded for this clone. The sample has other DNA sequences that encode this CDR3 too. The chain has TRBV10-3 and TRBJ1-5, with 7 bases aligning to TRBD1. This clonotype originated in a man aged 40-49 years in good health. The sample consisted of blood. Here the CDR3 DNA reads TGTGCCATCAGTGACCAGGGGGGAAATCAGCCCCAGCATTTT. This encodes CAISDQGGNQPQHF.